A single sample is the source of the 14 T cell receptor beta chains below, sequenced in a study of type 1 regulatory T cells. TCRdb recomputed calls from the reads with MiXCR, one row per CDR3 protein. The data hold fewer than 70,000 distinct CDR3 sequences, with around 63% observed a single time. These receptors have no known antigen. The sequenced sample consisted of cultured T cells, either the whole culture or a sorted T cell fraction (not recorded which). Subset specified: Tr1-enriched cell product generated in vitro against host alloantigens. These receptors were collected from a human donor in good health.

The chain uses TRBV4-3 and TRBJ2-3, with D unclear. Trimming shortened V by 1 base and J by 5 bases, and 7 bases separated the two germline ends. This CDR3 region has 13 residues. Looked up from germline, CDR1 is LGHNA and CDR2 is YSLEER. The CDR3 DNA sequence: TGCGCCAGCAGCCAAGGTGTCCGAGATACGCAGTATTTT. Protein sequence: CASSQGVRDTQYF.

V gene TRBV5-1 combines with J gene TRBJ2-7; TRBD2 matches 8 bases. Losses at the gene ends were 6 bases for V and 3 bases for J; bases not matched to a gene: 11. This CDR3 comprises 15 residues. Germline lookup yields CDR1 SGHRS and CDR2 YFSETQ. This chain's CDR3 is CASTPRGGAGYEQYF. The CDR3 coding sequence is TGCGCCAGCACCCCCCGGGGGGGCGCGGGCTACGAGCAGTACTTC. Full variable domain (missing parts from reference TRBV5-1 and TRBJ2-7): KAGVTQTPRYLIKTRGQQVTLSCSPISGHRSVSWYQQTPGQGLQFLFEYFSETQRNKGNFPGRFSGRQFSNSRSEMNVSTLELGDSALYLCASTPRGGAGYEQYFGPGTRLTVT.

This clonotype has only a few counts. V is TRBV4-1 and J is TRBJ1-1; maybe TRBD1 (5 bases). The CDR3 is 14 residues long. With 5 bases removed from V and 4 bases from J, the gap between germline ends came to 14 bases. CDR1 is MGHRA, CDR2 YSYEKL, per germline. The CDR3 spells CASSSPTVGTEAFF. The DNA for the CDR3 is TGCGCCAGCAGCTCACCGACAGTGGGCACTGAAGCTTTCTTT.

V gene TRBV7-9 combines with J gene TRBJ2-6, with 8 bases lining up with TRBD1. Germline assignment: CDR1 SEHNR and CDR2 FQNEAQ (reference sequence). There are 19 residues in the CDR3. With 3 bases clipped from V and 1 base from J, the junction kept 11 bases outside the gene matches. The CDR3 coding sequence is TGTGCCAGCAGCTTGGGTTCGGGCAGGGGGCGTTCTGGGGCCAACGTCCTGACTTTC. This encodes CASSLGSGRGRSGANVLTF.

This clonotype occurred a few times. The V gene is TRBV6-2 or TRBV6-3, the J gene TRBJ1-5; tentatively, D is TRBD1 (5 bases). CDR3 length: 16 residues. With 7 bases removed from V and 0 bases from J, the gap between germline ends came to 16 bases. CDR1 and CDR2 (germline): MNHEY, SVGEGT. The chain's CDR3 is CASKGRRDYSNQPQHF. The CDR3 DNA sequence: TGTGCCAGCAAGGGACGGAGAGATTATAGCAATCAGCCCCAGCATTTT.

The J gene is TRBJ1-4, the V gene TRBV12-3 or TRBV12-4; 9 bases are a match to TRBD1. The trim removed 6 bases at V and 0 bases at J, leaving 14 bases unmatched. CDR3 length equals 19 residues. CDR3 nucleotides: TGTGCCAGCAGCACGACAGGGGGAATTCTCTCTGCAACTAATGAAAAACTGTTTTTT. This codes for CASSTTGGILSATNEKLFF.

This clonotype was detected ten times or more. The V gene is TRBV7-7, the J gene TRBJ2-5; the match to TRBD2 covers 12 bases. V was clipped by 5 bases and J by 4 bases; unmatched bases: 5. The CDR3 contains 15 residues. The germline gives CDR1 SSHAT, CDR2 FNYEAQ (reference sequence). Here the CDR3 reads CASSPGLAGGETQYF. The CDR3 DNA reads TGTGCCAGCAGCCCGGGACTAGCGGGTGGAGAGACCCAGTACTTC.

On this clonotype: A junction boundary mismatches the germline segment, possibly from a read error. This chain links TRBV4-2 with TRBJ2-7; 9 bases fit TRBD2. The germline V gene has CDR1 LGHNA and CDR2 YNFKEQ. The CDR3 covers 19 residues. The CDR3 sequence is CASSQDGTREAGGSHEQYF. The CDR3 DNA follows: TGTGCCAGCAGCCAAGACGGGACAAGGGAAGCGGGAGGCTCCCACGAGCAGTACTTC.

The V call is TRBV20-1, the J call TRBJ2-7; TRBD1 aligns across 9 bases. Germline CDR1 DFQATT, CDR2 SNEGSKA (reference sequence). There are 14 residues in the CDR3. The trim removed 5 bases at V and 0 bases at J, leaving 5 bases unmatched. The DNA of the CDR3 is TGCAGTGCTTACCGGGACAGGGCCTCCTACGAGCAGTACTTC. It is translated as CSAYRDRASYEQYF.

This clonotype was recorded at least ten times. The chain recombines TRBV20-1 with TRBJ2-3, with 7 bases lining up with TRBD2. J gave up 6 bases and V 4 bases, and 7 bases lay outside the gene matches. Germline CDR1 DFQATT, CDR2 SNEGSKA (reference sequence). This CDR3 has 13 amino acids. CDR3 bases: TGCAGTGCTACACTAGCGAGAACGGATACGCAGTATTTT. This translates into CSATLARTDTQYF.

This clonotype was recorded only once. V usage is TRBV10-3 and J usage is TRBJ2-7; D gene ambiguous. CDR3 length: 11 amino acids. Germline assignment: CDR1 ENHRY and CDR2 SYGVKD. The V gene lost 6 bases and the J gene lost 9 bases, with 12 bases spanning the gap. The CDR3 reads CAIRWADVQYF. The CDR3 DNA reads as TGTGCCATCAGGTGGGCGGACGTGCAGTACTTC.

The chain combines TRBV7-8 with TRBJ2-1, with no clear D. The germline V and J ends were trimmed by 5 bases and 1 base, with 12 bases remaining between them. The CDR3 spans 15 residues. Germline CDR1 is SGHVS and CDR2 is FQNEAQ. CDR3 nucleotide sequence: TGTGCCAGCAGCACCCCACGGGCTTCCTACAATGAGCAGTTCTTC. Protein: CASSTPRASYNEQFF.

By frequency in the sample, this clonotype is medium-sized. This sequence joins TRBV9 and TRBJ2-2, with a possible D match to TRBD1 (5 bases). This CDR3 has 14 amino acids. Trimming stripped 1 base from V and 3 bases from J, with 7 bases between. Per the germline V gene, CDR1 is SGDLS and CDR2 is YYNGEE. DNA for the CDR3: TGTGCCAGCAGCGTACAGGGTTACACCGGGGAGCTGTTTTTT. The encoded protein is CASSVQGYTGELFF.

The CDR3 reads CASSQPGLADYSYEQYF. In DNA form, the CDR3 reads TGCGCCAGCAGCCAACCGGGACTAGCGGACTACTCCTACGAGCAGTACTTC. The chain joins TRBV5-1 to TRBJ2-7; TRBD2 agrees at 11 bases. Germline values: CDR1 SGHRS, CDR2 YFSETQ. This CDR3 contains 17 residues. J lost 0 bases, V lost 4 bases, and 9 bases had no gene match.